The rows below give T cell receptor beta chains drawn from one sample of a study of blood T cells in healthy people across ages. MiXCR was run by TCRdb on the 5' RACE reads, yielding one entry per CDR3 protein. The sample yields some 1.5 million distinct CDR3 sequences, 40% to 45% seen once. The sequencing sample was made of blood. The receptors shown here come from a woman in her late teens or twenties in good health. The CDR3 runs from the conserved cysteine through the conserved F or W. A D gene is named only where the DNA matches it firmly. Clone size is shown for a subset of rows, as once, few, many or a class of expanded clone.

TRBD1 | TRBJ1-4 | TRBV12-3/TRBV12-4 | few | TGTGCCAGCAGATACAGGGGCGCCGGCACGAATGAAAAACTGTTTTTT | CASRYRGAGTNEKLFF
NA | TRBJ2-7 | TRBV20-1 | NA | TGCAGTGCTAGAGAGGACAGCAAGTTCCCCCCCGAGCAGTACTTC | CSAREDSKFPPEQYF
NA | TRBJ1-6 | TRBV20-1 | few | TGCAGTGCTAGAGGGTGGGCTTCACCCCTCCACTTT | CSARGWASPLHF
NA | TRBJ2-1 | TRBV27 | NA | TGTGCCAGCAGTACGACGGGAAACCCCTACAATGAGCAGTTCTTC | CASSTTGNPYNEQFF
NA | TRBJ2-3 | TRBV5-1 | NA | TGCGCCAGCAGCGCCCAGGGTATAGGGAGCACAGATACGCAGTATTTT | CASSAQGIGSTDTQYF
NA | TRBJ2-5 | TRBV3-1 | NA | TGTGCCAGCAGCCAAGATGTTTCGGGGGAGACCCAGTACTTC | CASSQDVSGETQYF
NA | TRBJ1-4 | TRBV7-2 | few | TGTGCCAGCATCTTTAGGGGCGAAAAACTGTTTTTT | CASIFRGEKLFF
TRBD2 | TRBJ2-3 | TRBV20-1 | few | TGCACTAGCGGGAAGGAGGTAGATACGCAGTATTTT | CTSGKEVDTQYF
NA | TRBJ1-5 | TRBV27 | NA | TGTGCCAGCAGTCCAAACCACCCAGAGTATAGCAATCAGCCCCAGCATTTT | CASSPNHPEYSNQPQHF
NA | TRBJ2-7 | TRBV6-1 | NA | TGTGCCAGCAGTGAATTCTACTACAATGAGCAGTACTTC | CASSEFYYNEQYF
TRBD2 | TRBJ2-7 | TRBV20-1 | few | TGCAGTGCCCGGGGAGGGACCTACTCCTACGAGCAGTACTTC | CSARGGTYSYEQYF
TRBD2 | TRBJ2-7 | TRBV4-2 | NA | TGTGCCAGCAGCCAAATGGGCGGGAGCTCCTACAATGAGCAGTACTTC | CASSQMGGSSYNEQYF
TRBD1 | TRBJ1-2 | TRBV12-3/TRBV12-4 | NA | TGTGTCAGCAGTTTAGGGGGACAGGGTCCTTATAGCTACACCTTC | CVSSLGGQGPYSYTF
NA | TRBJ2-3 | TRBV12-3/TRBV12-4 | few | TGTGCCAGCAGTTTCCGTTCAGGGGTAGCAGATACGCAGTATTTT | CASSFRSGVADTQYF
NA | TRBJ2-1 | TRBV9 | NA | TGTGCCAGCAGCGTAGAGGGGGACATCTACAATGAGCAGTTCTTC | CASSVEGDIYNEQFF
TRBD1 | TRBJ2-1 | TRBV4-1 | NA | TGCGCCAGCAGCCAAGAAGACAGGGGTTCCTACAATGCGCAGTTCTTC | CASSQEDRGSYNAQFF
NA | TRBJ2-5 | TRBV6-2/TRBV6-3 | once | TGTGCCAGCAGCCATAATTTTGGGGAGCAGTACTTC | CASSHNFGEQYF
NA | TRBJ1-6 | TRBV6-5 | NA | TGTGCCAGCAGTTACGTCGGACTGATGAATTCACCCCTCCACTTT | CASSYVGLMNSPLHF
TRBD1 | TRBJ2-7 | TRBV28 | NA | TGTGCCATCTCGGCGGGGACAGGGGTCGACGAGCAGTACTTC | CAISAGTGVDEQYF
NA | TRBJ2-1 | TRBV27 | few | TGTGCCAGCCAGACCCGGGGAAAGTACAATGAGCAGTTCTTC | CASQTRGKYNEQFF
NA | TRBJ2-7 | TRBV7-3 | few | TGTGCCAGCAGCTTAAATCAGGGTGTGAAGCAGTACTTC | CASSLNQGVKQYF
TRBD1 | TRBJ2-2 | TRBV20-1 | NA | TGCAGTGCTACCGGGACAGGGACCGTCGGGGAGCTGTTTTTT | CSATGTGTVGELFF
NA | TRBJ1-2 | TRBV6-6 | NA | TGTGCCAGCAGTTACTCGAATCGGGGGAGAAACTATGGCTACACCTTC | CASSYSNRGRNYGYTF
NA | TRBJ1-5 | TRBV29-1 | once | TGCAGCGTGCGGTGGGGGGCGGGTCAGCCCCAGCATTTT | CSVRWGAGQPQHF
NA | TRBJ2-2 | TRBV4-3 | few | TGCGCCAGCAGCCTCATTTATCGGCACACCGGGGAGCTGTTTTTT | CASSLIYRHTGELFF
TRBD2 | TRBJ2-5 | TRBV6-2/TRBV6-3 | NA | TGTGCCAGCAGTACCATCGGACTAGCGTCCCGAGGTCGAGAGACCCAGTACTTC | CASSTIGLASRGRETQYF
TRBD1 | TRBJ2-7 | TRBV6-2/TRBV6-3 | NA | TGTGCCAGCACCAAAAAGAAGGGGGCCAGTCGCGAGCAGTACTTC | CASTKKKGASREQYF
NA | TRBJ1-2 | TRBV13 | NA | TGTGCCAGCAGCCCCGGGCCCGTCGGAGATGGCTACACCTTC | CASSPGPVGDGYTF
NA | TRBJ1-2 | TRBV5-1 | few | TGCGCCAGCAGCTTGGTGGCGGGGGCTAGCCATGGCTACACCTTC | CASSLVAGASHGYTF
TRBD2 | TRBJ2-5 | TRBV7-9 | NA | TGTGCCAGCAGCACTTTGCCGGGACTAGCGGGGCAAGAGACCCAGTACTTC | CASSTLPGLAGQETQYF
NA | TRBJ2-4 | TRBV7-2 | NA | TGTGCCAGCAGCTTACAGGGGACTAACATCCAGTACTTC | CASSLQGTNIQYF
NA | TRBJ2-1 | TRBV11-1 | NA | TGTGCCAGCAGCTCCTATGTTGGCGAGCAGTTCTTC | CASSSYVGEQFF
TRBD1 | TRBJ2-4 | TRBV7-2 | NA | TGTGCCAGCAGCTTGGCCTCCGGGACAGGGGAAAACATTCAGTACTTC | CASSLASGTGENIQYF
TRBD2 | TRBJ2-3 | TRBV6-4 | many | TGTGCCAGCAGTGATGGGGGGGGAACAGATACGCAGTATTTT | CASSDGGGTDTQYF
NA | TRBJ1-3 | TRBV4-3 | NA | TGCGCCAGCAGCCAAGACAGTACCGGAAACACCATATATTTT | CASSQDSTGNTIYF
TRBD2 | TRBJ2-1 | TRBV25-1 | many | TGTGCCAGCAGTGAAGTTATGCCCGGCGGGACTAGCATTTACAATGAGCAGTTCTTC | CASSEVMPGGTSIYNEQFF
NA | TRBJ1-3 | TRBV7-4 | NA | TGTGCCAGCAGCCGCATAAACACCATATATTTT | CASSRINTIYF
NA | TRBJ1-2 | TRBV7-2 | NA | TGTGCCAGCAGCTTAGGAACCCCCAGGGTGGCCTATGGCTACACCTTC | CASSLGTPRVAYGYTF
TRBD1 | TRBJ2-2 | TRBV12-3/TRBV12-4 | NA | TGTGCCAGCAGTCCTACCCCCGGGACAGGTGCTGCCGGGGAGCTGTTTTTT | CASSPTPGTGAAGELFF
NA | TRBJ2-1 | TRBV7-9 | NA | TGTGCCAGCAGCTTTTTCCGGGGGTCAGCCTACAATGAGCAGTTCTTC | CASSFFRGSAYNEQFF
NA | TRBJ1-2 | TRBV10-3 | few | TGTGCCATCGGGCAGAATGGCTACACCTTC | CAIGQNGYTF
NA | TRBJ2-1 | TRBV4-1 | few | TGCGCCAGCAGCCCATGGAGGTACAATGAGCAGTTCTTC | CASSPWRYNEQFF
NA | TRBJ1-5 | TRBV4-3 | NA | TGCGCCAGCAGCCAAGAGCGGATTAGCAATCAGCCCCAGCATTTT | CASSQERISNQPQHF
NA | TRBJ1-2 | TRBV12-3/TRBV12-4 | NA | TGTGCCAGCAGTCTCGACTATGGCCACACCTTC | CASSLDYGHTF
NA | TRBJ2-7 | TRBV20-1 | NA | TGCAGTGCTAGGGGGGGGCACGAGCAGTACTTC | CSARGGHEQYF
TRBD1 | TRBJ2-1 | TRBV4-1 | many | TGCGCCAGCAGCCGCTCCCCGGGACAGGACTACAATGAGCAGTTCTTC | CASSRSPGQDYNEQFF
TRBD1 | TRBJ2-2 | TRBV5-1 | few | TGCGCCAGCAGCCAGGGACAGGGGGCCGGGGAGCTGTTTTTT | CASSQGQGAGELFF
TRBD1 | TRBJ1-1 | TRBV7-3 | NA | TGTGCCAGCAGCTTACGACAGGGAGAGACTGAAGCTTTCTTT | CASSLRQGETEAFF
NA | TRBJ2-5 | TRBV20-1 | NA | TGCAGTGCTAGAGTTCGACAAGAGACCCAGTACTTC | CSARVRQETQYF
TRBD2 | TRBJ2-5 | TRBV29-1 | NA | TGCAGCGTTGCTCCTCCGCGGGGGGGGATAAATGAGCAGTACTTC | CSVAPPRGGINEQYF
NA | TRBJ1-2 | TRBV7-2 | NA | TGTGCCAGCAGCTTATTGGTTGCGGGGGGAGGCTACACCTTC | CASSLLVAGGGYTF
TRBD1 | TRBJ1-1 | TRBV7-2 | few | TGTGCCAGCAGCTCTAACAGGGGATCTAACACTGAAGCTTTCTTT | CASSSNRGSNTEAFF
TRBD2 | TRBJ2-5 | TRBV7-3 | few | TGTGCCAGCAGCCCTGGACTAGCGGGCCTGAATGAGCAGTACTTC | CASSPGLAGLNEQYF
TRBD2 | TRBJ2-7 | TRBV6-2/TRBV6-3 | NA | TGTGCCGGCAACAGCGGGGGGAGCTCCTACGAGCAGTACTTC | CAGNSGGSSYEQYF
NA | TRBJ2-7 | TRBV4-2 | few | TGTGCCAGCAGCCAAGAGGAGGCCAGCTCCTACGAGCAGTACTTC | CASSQEEASSYEQYF